The present T cell receptor beta chain was sequenced within a study of cytomegalovirus exposure and HLA in healthy donors. Between the trimmed V and J ends, which lost 2 bases and 5 bases, there was a span of 14 bases. Germline V gives CDR1 SGHTA, CDR2 FQGNSA. The CDR3 is made up of 15 amino acids. A multiplex PCR was run with 60 Vbeta primers and 13 Jbeta primers. TCRdb's copy holds only in-frame clones and misses some; the assay was immunoSEQ multiplex PCR. The sample holds approximately 140,000 clones, around 80% seen once. The rearrangement links TRBV7-2 to TRBJ2-3; maybe TRBD1 (5 bases). Sequences were obtained from PBMCs. The receptor was isolated from a male donor in good health and CMV-seronegative. CDR3 protein: CASSLLSGAVDTQYF. CDR3 nucleotides: TGTGCCAGCAGCTTACTGAGTGGGGCGGTAGATACGCAGTATTTT.